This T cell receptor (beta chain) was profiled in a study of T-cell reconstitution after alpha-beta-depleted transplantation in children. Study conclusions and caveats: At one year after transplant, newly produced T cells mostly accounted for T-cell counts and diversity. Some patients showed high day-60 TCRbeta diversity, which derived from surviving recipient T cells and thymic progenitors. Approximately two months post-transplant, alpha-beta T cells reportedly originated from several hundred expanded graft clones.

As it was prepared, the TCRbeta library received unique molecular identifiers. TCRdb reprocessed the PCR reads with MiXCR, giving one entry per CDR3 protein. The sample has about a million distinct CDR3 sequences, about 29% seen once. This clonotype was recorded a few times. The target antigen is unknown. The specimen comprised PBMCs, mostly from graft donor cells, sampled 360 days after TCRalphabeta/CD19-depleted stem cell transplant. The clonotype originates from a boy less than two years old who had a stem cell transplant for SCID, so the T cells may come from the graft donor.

In DNA form, the CDR3 reads TGCAGCGCCAGAGGTGGCACCCGTCGGGCTTTCTTT. Protein product: CSARGGTRRAFF. The chain combines TRBV29-1 with TRBJ1-1, with D uncertain. Trimming removed 7 bases at V and 11 bases at J, with 20 bases between. Germline lookup yields CDR1 SQVTM and CDR2 ANQGSEA. This CDR3 is 12 amino acids long.